Detailed here is one T cell receptor (beta chain). The antigen remains undetermined. The PCR used 60 Vbeta and 13 Jbeta primers. TCRdb's table, derived via immunoSEQ multiplex PCR, lists solely in-frame clones and lacks some. Here the sample spans 120,000 or so clones, 70% to 80% being singletons. This CDR3 region has 15 residues. Germline values: CDR1 SGHTA, CDR2 FQGNSA. With V trimmed by 4 bases and J by 8 bases, 4 bases remained unmatched. The sample is drawn from a study of cytomegalovirus exposure and HLA in healthy donors. General study points: Trimming of TCR beta V- and J-genes showed a link, identified in a later analysis, to a missense DCLRE1C variant.

This receptor was obtained from a woman between 50 and 59 years old in good health and CMV-seropositive. The material sequenced was PBMCs. This chain connects TRBV7-2 to TRBJ2-1; the match to TRBD2 covers 14 bases. CDR3 nucleotide sequence: TGTGCCAGCAGCTGGACTAGCGGGGGGATGTATGAGCAGTTCTTC. It codes for CASSWTSGGMYEQFF.